The rows below give T cell receptor beta chains drawn from one sample of a study of blood T cell repertoires in COVID-19. Produced via immunoSEQ multiplex PCR; TCRdb's table is partial and in-frame only. In the table there are around 94,000 clones, roughly 80% of which are singletons. Sequencing input: peripheral blood. The receptors here all came from a man in his sixties with active or convalescent COVID-19. CDR3s leave out the opening cysteine and the closing phenylalanine or tryptophan. Each record gives: V gene, J gene, CDR3 length, CDR3 protein.

V: TRBV6-1
J: TRBJ2-1
length: 12
CDR3: ASSERGTVFEQF

V: TRBV7-7
J: TRBJ2-3
length: 11
CDR3: ASSQAHGDTQY

V: TRBV10-2
J: TRBJ1-1
length: 10
CDR3: ARLQGDTEAF

V: TRBV9
J: TRBJ2-3
length: 12
CDR3: ASSVRQEGDTQY

V: TRBV10-3
J: TRBJ1-3
length: 13
CDR3: AISESAGQGNTIY

V: TRBV5-5
J: TRBJ2-1
length: 17
CDR3: ASSLVGTTSGLSYNEQF

V: TRBV28
J: TRBJ2-4
length: 12
CDR3: ASLAGDVKNIQY

V: TRBV5-1
J: TRBJ1-4
length: 14
CDR3: ASSLLPTGGNEKLF

V: TRBV14
J: TRBJ1-2
length: 11
CDR3: ASSRDRVYGYT

V: TRBV15
J: TRBJ1-2
length: 12
CDR3: ATSSRGQDYGYT

V: TRBV27
J: TRBJ1-2
length: 13
CDR3: ASSLYGQGLYGYT

V: TRBV12-3/TRBV12-4
J: TRBJ2-1
length: 10
CDR3: ASSFGQGWEF

V: TRBV5-1
J: TRBJ1-2
length: 11
CDR3: ASSVSGGYGYT

V: TRBV15
J: TRBJ1-5
length: 14
CDR3: ATNRTGRYSNQPQH

V: TRBV6-1
J: TRBJ1-2
length: 12
CDR3: ASSVTGDNYGYT

V: TRBV9
J: TRBJ2-3
length: 14
CDR3: ASSAQPLASTDTQY

V: TRBV24-1
J: TRBJ2-5
length: 11
CDR3: ATGLAAQETQY

V: TRBV12-3/TRBV12-4
J: TRBJ2-7
length: 11
CDR3: ASSFGTGYEQY

V: TRBV3-1/TRBV3-2
J: TRBJ1-6
length: 13
CDR3: ASSQDRVANSPLH

V: TRBV5-4
J: TRBJ2-3
length: 13
CDR3: ASSLNQGATDTQY

V: TRBV19
J: TRBJ2-1
length: 14
CDR3: ASSIGPGSSYNEQF

V: TRBV25-1
J: TRBJ2-7
length: 12
CDR3: ASRDRDKFHEQY

V: TRBV5-6
J: TRBJ1-2
length: 12
CDR3: ASRGDRGLYGYT

V: TRBV6-2/TRBV6-3
J: TRBJ2-5
length: 15
CDR3: ASSYPGRGAERETQY

V: TRBV6-5
J: TRBJ2-7
length: 12
CDR3: ASATSGVPYEQY

V: TRBV4-1
J: TRBJ1-6
length: 13
CDR3: ARSPPAGLNSPLH

V: TRBV13
J: TRBJ1-2
length: 12
CDR3: ASMYRDRGEGYT

V: TRBV7-3
J: TRBJ2-1
length: 13
CDR3: ASSSPEREFHEQF

V: TRBV5-4
J: TRBJ2-3
length: 14
CDR3: ASSLDRGPSTDTQY

V: TRBV19
J: TRBJ2-1
length: 14
CDR3: ASSIERGSSYNEQF

V: TRBV27
J: TRBJ2-7
length: 11
CDR3: ASTPLGSYEQY

V: TRBV4-3
J: TRBJ2-3
length: 15
CDR3: ASSQEGSRLATDTQY

V: TRBV5-5
J: TRBJ2-3
length: 15
CDR3: ASSLPGLAGAADTQY

V: TRBV29-1
J: TRBJ1-1
length: 14
CDR3: SVVGIMRELNTEAF

V: TRBV11-2
J: TRBJ2-1
length: 13
CDR3: ASSSPWDRENEQF

V: TRBV5-1
J: TRBJ2-1
length: 12
CDR3: ASSLDRAGDEQF

V: TRBV4-3
J: TRBJ1-4
length: 13
CDR3: ASSRGTVTNEKLF

V: TRBV5-1
J: TRBJ2-2
length: 12
CDR3: ASSLRTAGGELF

V: TRBV5-4
J: TRBJ1-6
length: 14
CDR3: ASSLGPSSYNSPLH

V: TRBV5-5
J: TRBJ2-1
length: 12
CDR3: ASSLITGSDEQF

V: TRBV11-3
J: TRBJ2-5
length: 14
CDR3: ASSPGLTPQQETQY

V: TRBV28
J: TRBJ2-7
length: 14
CDR3: ASRSPLGGGGYEQY

V: TRBV19
J: TRBJ2-1
length: 12
CDR3: ASRAGGSYNEQF

V: TRBV7-9
J: TRBJ1-1
length: 12
CDR3: ASSLDTTNTEAF

V: TRBV3-1/TRBV3-2
J: TRBJ2-5
length: 15
CDR3: ASSPRTSGTTRETQY

V: TRBV7-9
J: TRBJ2-1
length: 13
CDR3: ASSLGQGIYNEQF

V: TRBV10-3
J: TRBJ2-5
length: 13
CDR3: AISETSRQQETQY

V: TRBV7-9
J: TRBJ1-6
length: 14
CDR3: ASSQGQGFYNSPLH

V: TRBV7-9
J: TRBJ2-1
length: 10
CDR3: ASTRGDNEQF

V: TRBV5-4
J: TRBJ2-5
length: 12
CDR3: ASRDTGDQETQY

V: TRBV20-1
J: TRBJ1-1
length: 9
CDR3: SAGGETEAF

V: TRBV27
J: TRBJ2-3
length: 13
CDR3: ASTLSGRLGDTQY

V: TRBV5-1
J: TRBJ1-5
length: 13
CDR3: ASSLEGVGNQPQH

V: TRBV30
J: TRBJ1-1
length: 11
CDR3: AWRGTGWTEAF

V: TRBV5-4
J: TRBJ2-2
length: 13
CDR3: ASSRGGKATGELF

V: TRBV4-1
J: TRBJ1-1
length: 13
CDR3: ASSQPQQGAPEAF

V: TRBV11-2
J: TRBJ2-1
length: 13
CDR3: ASSPRSGAYNEQF

V: TRBV28
J: TRBJ2-7
length: 13
CDR3: ASSPGTSVHYEQY

V: TRBV29-1
J: TRBJ2-7
length: 12
CDR3: SVLGLAGSYEQY